This T cell receptor (beta chain) was sequenced during a study of Graves' ophthalmopathy and Graves' hyperthyroidism. For this clonotype: The antigen is undetermined.

Researchers took RNA transcripts and amplified TCR beta CDR3 regions from them. HTBI-primed first-round RT-PCR preceded second-round multiplex PCR. MiXCR was run by TCRdb on the multiplex PCR reads, yielding one entry per CDR3 protein. This table holds about 480,000 distinct CDR3 sequences, around 14% found once. This CDR3 spans 16 amino acids. The germline V gene has CDR1 KGHSH and CDR2 LQKENI. V lost 6 bases and J lost 7, with 25 bases in between. Ophthalmopathy donors were characterized by moderate-to-severe activity, CAS of at least 3, NOSPECS of at least 4, and duration under 3 months. None of the included patients had other autoimmune diseases, uncontrolled infections, pregnancy or lactation, as these led to exclusion. Broader study findings: In blood, most expanded thyroid clonotypes above 0.001 frequency were also detected.

This clonotype originated in a woman in her 30s with Graves' ophthalmopathy. Source material: blood. The V and J genes are TRBV18 and TRBJ2-7; D may be TRBD1 or TRBD2 (6 bases each). The CDR3 loop is CASSTYRSSEGTEQYF. CDR3 DNA: TGTGCCAGCTCGACTTATCGGTCTAGCGAGGGGACAGAGCAGTACTTC.